Listed below are T cell receptor beta chains from one sample, sequenced in a study of blood T cell repertoires in COVID-19. The assay was immunoSEQ multiplex PCR, and TCRdb's table has in-frame clones only and misses some. Altogether 310,000 or so clones are present, 87% being singletons, with the ten largest covering approximately 5.4%. Material: PBMCs or T cells enriched from blood (not recorded which). The receptors were gathered from a young woman who had recovered from COVID-19. Both conserved end residues are part of each CDR3. The D gene is left open where the match is weak. Clone size appears in some rows only: once, few, many, or a class for an expanded clone.

TRBV7-2	NA	TRBJ1-2	NA	TGTGCCAGCAGCCCCCCTAGGCCGGACTATGGCTACACCTTC	CASSPPRPDYGYTF
TRBV7-3	NA	TRBJ1-6	TRBD1	TGTGCCAGCAGCTCTCAACAGGGGTCACCCCTCCACTTT	CASSSQQGSPLHF
TRBV30	NA	TRBJ1-2	NA	TGTGCCTGGAGTGTCTTGAGTATCTATGGCTACACCTTC	CAWSVLSIYGYTF
TRBV6-2/TRBV6-3	NA	TRBJ2-3	NA	TGTGCCAGCAGCCCCTGGGTAGCGGTGGGCACAGATACGCAGTATTTT	CASSPWVAVGTDTQYF
TRBV5-4	NA	TRBJ1-3	NA	TGTGCCAGCAGCTTGGTGGGCAGGGGCATGGTTGGAAACACCATATATTTT	CASSLVGRGMVGNTIYF
TRBV7-8	once	TRBJ2-3	NA	TGTGCCAGCAGCTTAGGGGCCGGGACAAGCACAGATACGCAGTATTTT	CASSLGAGTSTDTQYF
TRBV23-1	NA	TRBJ2-2	TRBD1	TGCGCCAGCAGTCAATCTTTATGGCAGGGGGTCACCGGGGAGCTGTTTTTT	CASSQSLWQGVTGELFF
TRBV12-5	NA	TRBJ2-4	NA	TGTGCTAGTGGTTTGCCTCATAGCATTCAGTACTTC	CASGLPHSIQYF
TRBV7-2	NA	TRBJ2-2	NA	TGTGCCAGCAGCGTCAGTACCGGGGAGCTGTTTTTT	CASSVSTGELFF
TRBV10-3	once	TRBJ2-7	NA	TGTGCCATCAGTGAGTCGGGTGGAACTGAGGGTTACGAGCAGTACTTC	CAISESGGTEGYEQYF
TRBV5-1	NA	TRBJ1-3	NA	TGCGCCAGCAGCTTGGAGTTACGCCGACAGGCCGGAAACACCATATATTTT	CASSLELRRQAGNTIYF
TRBV7-2	NA	TRBJ1-5	TRBD1	TGTGCCAGCAGCTTGATTTTTTCACAGGGGGCCCAGCATTTT	CASSLIFSQGAQHF
TRBV6-5	NA	TRBJ2-6	NA	TGTGCCAGCCGTAGGGGATCTGGGGCCAACGTCCTGACTTTC	CASRRGSGANVLTF
TRBV21-1	NA	TRBJ1-1	NA	TGTGCCAGCAGCCCTAGCTGGACAGTTGAAGCTTTCTTT	CASSPSWTVEAFF
TRBV28	NA	TRBJ2-4	NA	TGTGCCAGCACCTTACACGCAGGGCCCAAAAACATTCAGTACTTC	CASTLHAGPKNIQYF
TRBV7-2	NA	TRBJ2-1	NA	TGTGCCAGCAGCCAGCACGCAGGCCGACCCTACAATGAGCAGTTCTTC	CASSQHAGRPYNEQFF
TRBV10-2	NA	TRBJ1-1	NA	TGCGCCAGCAGGGCGGGCTCCGGCAGCACTGAAGCTTTCTTT	CASRAGSGSTEAFF
TRBV30	NA	TRBJ1-3	NA	TGTGCCTGGAGCGGTATACAGGGCAACACCATATATTTT	CAWSGIQGNTIYF
TRBV5-1	NA	TRBJ2-2	NA	TGCGCCAGCAGCCTGTCAACGGGGACCGGGGAGCTGTTTTTT	CASSLSTGTGELFF
TRBV6-4	NA	TRBJ2-1	NA	TGTGCCAGCAGTGACCATTTCTACAATGAGCAGTTCTTC	CASSDHFYNEQFF
TRBV5-5	NA	TRBJ1-2	NA	TGTGCCAGCAGCTTGAGTGGGGACATTTACTATGGCTACACCTTC	CASSLSGDIYYGYTF
TRBV27	NA	TRBJ1-5	NA	TGTGCCAGCAGTTATGCAGGGGAGGGAAATCAGCCCCAGCATTTT	CASSYAGEGNQPQHF
TRBV14	NA	TRBJ1-4	NA	TGTGCCAGCAGCCGACGGGAGCGTAATGAAAAACTGTTTTTT	CASSRRERNEKLFF
TRBV12-3/TRBV12-4	NA	TRBJ2-7	NA	TGTGCCAGCAGATATGGGCTCTACGAGCAGTACTTC	CASRYGLYEQYF
TRBV18	once	TRBJ1-1	TRBD1	TGTGCCAGCTCACGAAGAACAGGGGAAGCGAACACTGAAGCTTTCTTT	CASSRRTGEANTEAFF
TRBV4-1	NA	TRBJ2-3	NA	TGCGCCAGCAGCCAAGATCCGGGGAGGGATACGCAGTATTTT	CASSQDPGRDTQYF
TRBV19	NA	TRBJ1-2	NA	TGTGCCAGTAGTGAGGGAGGCTATGGCTACACCTTC	CASSEGGYGYTF
TRBV7-2	NA	TRBJ2-1	NA	TGTGCCAGCAGCTTCTCGACATCCTACAATGAGCAGTTCTTC	CASSFSTSYNEQFF
TRBV11-2	once	TRBJ2-2	NA	TGTGCCAGCAGCTCCACCAGACCCGGGACTGGAAACACCGGGGAGCTGTTTTTT	CASSSTRPGTGNTGELFF
TRBV7-2	NA	TRBJ2-7	NA	TGTGCCAGCAGTCACGGGTCTCGATCCTACGAGCAGTACTTC	CASSHGSRSYEQYF
TRBV9	NA	TRBJ1-2	NA	TGTGCCAGCAGCGCCGGGGGGGCAAACTATGGCTACACCTTC	CASSAGGANYGYTF
TRBV5-4	NA	TRBJ1-6	NA	TGTGCCAGCAGCTTGGCCTCCCGGGGGGATTCACCCCTCCACTTT	CASSLASRGDSPLHF
TRBV4-1	NA	TRBJ2-1	TRBD2	TGCGCCAGCAGCCAATTTACTAGCGGGGGGCGGGGTGGGGAGCAGTTCTTC	CASSQFTSGGRGGEQFF
TRBV2	many	TRBJ2-1	TRBD2	TGTGCCAGCATCGTAGGGTCTAGCAGCGGGGGGGCAGATGAGCAGTTCTTC	CASIVGSSSGGADEQFF
TRBV6-5	few	TRBJ2-7	TRBD2	TGTGCCAGCGGACCGGGACTAGCGGGGTACGAGCAGTACTTC	CASGPGLAGYEQYF
TRBV14	NA	TRBJ1-1	TRBD1	TGTGCCAGCAGCCTAGGACAGGGGGCGAGAACTGAAGCTTTCTTT	CASSLGQGARTEAFF
TRBV9	NA	TRBJ2-7	TRBD2	TGTGCCAGCAGCAAAAGGACTAGCGGGGACGCTTACGAGCAGTACTTC	CASSKRTSGDAYEQYF
TRBV30	once	TRBJ2-7	NA	TGTGCCTGGAGTGTACTGGACAAGCAGTACTTC	CAWSVLDKQYF
TRBV5-6	NA	TRBJ2-7	TRBD1	TGTGCCAGCAGCTTACAGGGGGACTCCTACGAGCAGTACTTC	CASSLQGDSYEQYF
TRBV6-1	NA	TRBJ2-1	NA	TGTGCCAGCAGTGAAGGACAGCTATACAATGAGCAGTTCTTC	CASSEGQLYNEQFF
TRBV7-9	NA	TRBJ1-1	TRBD1	TGTGCCAGCAGCTTGACTTGGAGGGGGCGCCAAGGCACTGAAGCTTTCTTT	CASSLTWRGRQGTEAFF
TRBV3-1/TRBV3-2	NA	TRBJ2-2	TRBD1	TGTGCCAGCAGCGACAGGGGAAACACCGGGGAGCTGTTTTTT	CASSDRGNTGELFF
TRBV7-2	NA	TRBJ2-7	TRBD1	TGTGCCAGCAGCAAGGACAGGGGGCGGTACGAGCAGTACTTC	CASSKDRGRYEQYF
TRBV29-1	NA	TRBJ1-2	NA	TGCAGCGTTGAAGACCGGTTGGACTATGGCTACACCTTC	CSVEDRLDYGYTF
TRBV7-8	NA	TRBJ1-2	NA	TGTGCCAGCAGCTTAGGGACAGACGTGGCCTATGGCTACACCTTC	CASSLGTDVAYGYTF
TRBV7-2	NA	TRBJ1-5	NA	TGTGCCAGCAGCTTGTACGGGGTGGGCAATCAGCCCCAGCATTTT	CASSLYGVGNQPQHF
TRBV9	NA	TRBJ1-4	NA	TGTGCCAGCAGTGAAGGGGGGGATGAAAAACTGTTTTTT	CASSEGGDEKLFF
TRBV19	NA	TRBJ1-3	NA	TGTGCCAGTAGTATGGGGCAGGGCATCGACGGAAACACCATATATTTT	CASSMGQGIDGNTIYF
TRBV12-1	NA	TRBJ1-5	NA	TGTGCCAGCAGCCCCATTTGCTTGGGGGCTCGGGATAGCAATCAGCCCCAGCATTTT	CASSPICLGARDSNQPQHF
TRBV9	NA	TRBJ1-1	NA	TGTGCCAGCAGCGTAGCGCGTGACACTGAAGCTTTCTTT	CASSVARDTEAFF
TRBV19	few	TRBJ1-2	NA	TGTGCCAGTAGTATAGTTGGCGGGGGCTATGGCTACACCTTC	CASSIVGGGYGYTF
TRBV15	NA	TRBJ2-1	TRBD2	TGTGCCACCAGCAGAGATTTCGGGACTAGCGGCCACAATGAGCAGTTCTTC	CATSRDFGTSGHNEQFF